This T cell receptor beta chain was observed in a study of control samples from healthy donors and cancer patients. Looked up from germline, CDR1 is LNHDA and CDR2 is SQIVND (reference sequence). The V gene lost 1 base and the J gene lost 0 bases, with 16 bases spanning the gap. The CDR3 covers 18 residues. Produced via immunoSEQ multiplex PCR; TCRdb's table is partial and in-frame only. This sample has about 140,000 clones, with 75% to 95% found just once. The source is a man between 18 and 35 years old in good health. This rearrangement joins TRBV19 to TRBJ1-5; TRBD1 might be the D (5 bases). The sample consisted of blood. DNA of the CDR3: TGTGCCAGTAGTATAGGTCAAGGACACCTCTATAGCAATCAGCCCCAGCATTTT. This translates into CASSIGQGHLYSNQPQHF. The full variable domain, completed using reference TRBV19 and TRBJ1-5, is DGGITQSPKYLFRKEGQNVTLSCEQNLNHDAMYWYRQDPGQGLRLIYYSQIVNDFQKGDIAEGYSVSREKKESFPLTVTSAQKNPTAFYLCASSIGQGHLYSNQPQHFGDGTRLSIL.